This T cell receptor (beta chain) was identified during a study of T-cell memory formation after mild COVID-19 (dated by TCRdb to the early 2020s). In the study overall: TCR sequence clusters from the two donors were largely donor specific. Two young, previously healthy adult volunteers made up the cohort, one male and one female. Longitudinal TCRalpha and TCRbeta repertoire sequencing tracked T-cell clones expanding and contracting after mild COVID-19 in a couple of donors.

TCRdb names Illumina NovaSeq 6000 as the instrument used. TCRalpha and TCRbeta cDNA libraries were constructed by 5'RACE with constant-segment primers, with sample barcodes and unique molecular identifiers being introduced. Trizol reagent was used to extract RNA from every sample. The libraries were amplified in two PCR steps, and the second step added a second sample barcode and Illumina TruSeq adapters. The libraries were sequenced on an Illumina NovaSeq using 2 x 150 bp paired-end reads. Processing in the source paper ran as follows. With migec v1.2.7, reads were demultiplexed and then collapsed into UMI-guided consensus sequences. Using mixcr v2.1.11, UMI consensuses were aligned to TRA and TRB V and J templates and then assembled into clonotypes. A clonotype was counted as expanded or contracted only if both edgeR and NoisET called the change significant, with noise models trained on biological replicates. For edgeR calls, a false discovery rate-adjusted p below 0.01 and a log2 fold-change threshold of 1 were applied. As an exploratory analysis of dynamics, PCA with hierarchical clustering was applied to max-normalized trajectories of the 1000 most abundant clonotypes. Each responding clone was given a CD4 or CD8 phenotype based on the CD4+ and CD8+ repertoires, which had been sequenced separately. TCRdb reprocessing: public reads trimmed at Q25 with fastp, clones called with MiXCR, in-frame beta chains kept. Rows are combined by CDR3 protein, so each entry shows the most common genes and DNA. The V and J calls were not made by the authors but by TCRdb's processing. The sample table contains about 350,000 distinct CDR3 sequences; only one count was recorded for approximately 15% of them. The top ten hold 22% of the sample.

Points the paper makes about the study in general: Contracting CD4+ clones were located mainly in the CM and EM memory subsets, whereas CD8+ clones were found to be enriched in EMRA. SARS-CoV-2 specificity was not confirmed for the second-wave clones peaking on day 37. Only a couple of mild cases were covered by the study, and larger cohorts that include severe cases with pre-infection samples were considered necessary. The detection of some responding clones in pre-infection memory suggests that pre-existing cross-reactive memory T cells joined the SARS-CoV-2 response. Clones that contracted from day 15 to 85 showed balanced CD4/CD8 phenotypes, whereas a second wave of clones that expanded from day 15 to 37 leaned towards CD4+.

Sequences MNHEY (CDR1) and SVGEGT (CDR2) are obtained from the germline V gene. Trimming takes 4 bases off V and 0 bases off J; junction bases not matched to a gene: 5. From its cysteine to its phenylalanine, the CDR3 spans 16 amino acids. Only the CDR3 region is kept as DNA, spanning 48 bases read in frame from base 1. This clonotype was picked up a small number of times. Its antigen has not been determined. Per-base quality was not reported, and no clone a single base away is much larger than it. PBMCs were isolated by Ficoll-Paque density gradient centrifugation. The TCR was taken from a man between 18 and 29 years old who had mild COVID-19 (a few samples of this study predate the infection). The sample titles of this study are shuffled in the database, so cell type and time point are left out; the donor was told from shared clones. The V and J segments used are TRBV6-2 or TRBV6-3 and TRBJ2-2; 7 central nucleotides agree with TRBD2. Sequencing used PBMCs or a T cell subset sorted from them (not recorded which). The CDR3: CASSSTGLANTGELFF. The DNA sequence is given as TGTGCCAGCAGTTCTACTGGACTAGCGAACACCGGGGAGCTGTTTTTT.